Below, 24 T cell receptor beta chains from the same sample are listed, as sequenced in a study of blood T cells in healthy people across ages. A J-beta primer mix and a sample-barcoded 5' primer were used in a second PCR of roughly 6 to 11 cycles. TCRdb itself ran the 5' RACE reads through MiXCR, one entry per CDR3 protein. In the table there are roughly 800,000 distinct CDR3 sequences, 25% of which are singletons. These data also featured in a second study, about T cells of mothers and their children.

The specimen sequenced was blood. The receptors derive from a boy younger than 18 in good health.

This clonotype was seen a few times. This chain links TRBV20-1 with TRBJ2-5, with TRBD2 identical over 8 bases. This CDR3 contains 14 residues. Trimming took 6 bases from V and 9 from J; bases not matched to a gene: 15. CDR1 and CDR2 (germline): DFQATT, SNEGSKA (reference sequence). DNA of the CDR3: TGCAGTGCAGAAGCGGGGGTGGAGACCCAACCCCAGTACTTC. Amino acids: CSAEAGVETQPQYF.

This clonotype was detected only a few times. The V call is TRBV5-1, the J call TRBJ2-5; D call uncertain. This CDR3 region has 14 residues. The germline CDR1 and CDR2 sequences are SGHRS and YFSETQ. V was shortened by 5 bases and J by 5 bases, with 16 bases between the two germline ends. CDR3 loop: CASSSGLLGETQYF. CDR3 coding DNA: TGCGCCAGCAGTTCCGGGCTGCTCGGGGAGACCCAGTACTTC.

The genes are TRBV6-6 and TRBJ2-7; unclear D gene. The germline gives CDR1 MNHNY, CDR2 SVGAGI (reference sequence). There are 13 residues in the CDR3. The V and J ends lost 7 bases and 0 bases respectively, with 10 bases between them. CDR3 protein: CASTPNLSYEQYF. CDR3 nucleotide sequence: TGTGCCAGCACCCCCAACCTCTCCTACGAGCAGTACTTC.

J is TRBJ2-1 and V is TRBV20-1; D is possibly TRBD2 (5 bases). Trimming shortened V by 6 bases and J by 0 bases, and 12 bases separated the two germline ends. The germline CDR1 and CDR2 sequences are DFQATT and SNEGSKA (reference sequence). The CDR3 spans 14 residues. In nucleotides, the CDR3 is TGCAGTGCCCCAAGCGGCTTCTCCTACAATGAGCAGTTCTTC. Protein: CSAPSGFSYNEQFF.

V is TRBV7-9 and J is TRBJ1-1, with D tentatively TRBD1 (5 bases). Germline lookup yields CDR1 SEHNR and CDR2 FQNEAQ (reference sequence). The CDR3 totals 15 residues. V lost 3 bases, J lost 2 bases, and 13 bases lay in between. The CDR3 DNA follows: TGTGCCAGCAGCTTGGGTGGGACCCGAAACACTGAAGCTTTCTTT. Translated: CASSLGGTRNTEAFF.

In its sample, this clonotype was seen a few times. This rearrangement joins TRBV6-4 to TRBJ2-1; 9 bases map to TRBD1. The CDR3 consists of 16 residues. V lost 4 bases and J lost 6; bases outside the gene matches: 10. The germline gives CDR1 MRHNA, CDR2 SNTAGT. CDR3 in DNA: TGTGCCAGCAGTGCTGGACAGGGGACCCCACTCAATGAGCAGTTCTTC. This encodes CASSAGQGTPLNEQFF.

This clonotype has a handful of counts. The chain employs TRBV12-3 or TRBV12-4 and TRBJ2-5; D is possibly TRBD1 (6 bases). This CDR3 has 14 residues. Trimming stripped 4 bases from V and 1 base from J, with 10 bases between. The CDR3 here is CASSSEDSQETQYF. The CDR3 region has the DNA TGTGCCAGCAGTTCTGAGGACAGCCAAGAGACCCAGTACTTC.

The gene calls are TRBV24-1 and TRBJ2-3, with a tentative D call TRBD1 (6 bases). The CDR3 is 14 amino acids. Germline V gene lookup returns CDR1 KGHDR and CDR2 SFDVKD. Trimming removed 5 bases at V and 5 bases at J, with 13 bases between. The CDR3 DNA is TGTGCCACCAGTGGCGTGGACAGTGGAGATACGCAGTATTTT. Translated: CATSGVDSGDTQYF.

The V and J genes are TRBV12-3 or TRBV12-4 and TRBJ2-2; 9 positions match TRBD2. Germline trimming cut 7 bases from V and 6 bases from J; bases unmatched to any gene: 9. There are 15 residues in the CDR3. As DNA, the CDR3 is TGTGCCAGCACCCAATCTAGCGGGGCGGCCGGGGAGCTGTTTTTT. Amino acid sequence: CASTQSSGAAGELFF.

The CDR3, as DNA: TGTGCCAGCAGCCAAGAGGTGGGGGGCCTGTACGAGCAGTACTTC. Amino acid sequence: CASSQEVGGLYEQYF. This sequence joins TRBV4-2 and TRBJ2-7; either TRBD1 or TRBD2 may fit D (6 bases each). The germline gives CDR1 LGHNA, CDR2 YNFKEQ. Trimming pared 0 bases from V and 4 bases from J, leaving 13 bases between. CDR3 length: 15 residues.

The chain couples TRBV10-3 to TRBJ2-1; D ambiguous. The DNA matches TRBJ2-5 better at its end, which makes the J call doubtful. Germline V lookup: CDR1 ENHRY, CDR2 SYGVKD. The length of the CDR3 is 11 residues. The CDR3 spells CATTHQETQYF. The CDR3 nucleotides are TGTGCCACGACTCATCAAGAGACCCAGTACTTC.

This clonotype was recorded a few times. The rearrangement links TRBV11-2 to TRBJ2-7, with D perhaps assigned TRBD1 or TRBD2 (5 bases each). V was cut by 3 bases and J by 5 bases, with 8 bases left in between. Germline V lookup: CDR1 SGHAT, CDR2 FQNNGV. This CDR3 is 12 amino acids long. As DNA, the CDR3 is TGTGCCAGCAGCTTGGGGGTACACGAGCAGTACTTC. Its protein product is CASSLGVHEQYF.

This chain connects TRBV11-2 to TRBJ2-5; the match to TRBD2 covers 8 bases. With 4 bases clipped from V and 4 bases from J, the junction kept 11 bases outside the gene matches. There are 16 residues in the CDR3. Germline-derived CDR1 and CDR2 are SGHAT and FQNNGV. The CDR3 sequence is CASSYSGTRGRETQYF. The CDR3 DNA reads TGTGCCAGCAGCTATTCCGGGACTAGAGGTAGAGAGACCCAGTACTTC.

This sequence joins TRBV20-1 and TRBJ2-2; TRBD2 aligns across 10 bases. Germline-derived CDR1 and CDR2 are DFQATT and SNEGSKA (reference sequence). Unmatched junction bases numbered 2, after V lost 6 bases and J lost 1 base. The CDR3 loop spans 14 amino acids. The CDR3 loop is CSARLAGNTGELFF. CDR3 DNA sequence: TGCAGTGCAAGACTAGCGGGGAACACCGGGGAGCTGTTTTTT.

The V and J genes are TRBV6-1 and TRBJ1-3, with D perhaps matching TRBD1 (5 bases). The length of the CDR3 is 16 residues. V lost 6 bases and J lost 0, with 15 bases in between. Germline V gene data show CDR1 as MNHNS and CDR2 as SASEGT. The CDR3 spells CASSRSGGNSGNTIYF. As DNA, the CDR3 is TGTGCCAGCAGCCGTTCTGGGGGAAACTCTGGAAACACCATATATTTT.

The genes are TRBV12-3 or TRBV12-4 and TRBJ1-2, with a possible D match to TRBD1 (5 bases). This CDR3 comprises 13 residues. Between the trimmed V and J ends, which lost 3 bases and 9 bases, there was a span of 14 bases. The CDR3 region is CASSLGTGGRYTF. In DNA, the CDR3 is TGTGCCAGCAGTTTGGGGACGGGAGGGCGCTACACCTTC.

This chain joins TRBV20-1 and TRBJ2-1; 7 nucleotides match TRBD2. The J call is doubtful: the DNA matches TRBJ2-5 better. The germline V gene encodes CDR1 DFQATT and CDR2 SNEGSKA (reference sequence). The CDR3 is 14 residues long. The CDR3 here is CSARFNSGGETQYF. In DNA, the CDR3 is TGCAGTGCTAGGTTTAATTCGGGAGGAGAGACCCAGTACTTC.

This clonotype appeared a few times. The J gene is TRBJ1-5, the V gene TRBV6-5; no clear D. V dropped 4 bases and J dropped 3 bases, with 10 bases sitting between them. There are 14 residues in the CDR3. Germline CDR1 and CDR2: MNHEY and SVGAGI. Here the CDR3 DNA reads TGTGCCAGCAGTTCCTATCCCTCCAATCAGCCCCAGCATTTT. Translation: CASSSYPSNQPQHF.

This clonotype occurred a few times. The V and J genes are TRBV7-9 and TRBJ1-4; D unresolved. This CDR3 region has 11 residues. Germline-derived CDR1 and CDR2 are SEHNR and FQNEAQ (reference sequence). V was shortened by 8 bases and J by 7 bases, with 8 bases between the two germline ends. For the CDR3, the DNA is TGTGCCAGCGGGAGTAGTGAAAAACTGTTTTTT. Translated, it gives CASGSSEKLFF.

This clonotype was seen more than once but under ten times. The CDR3 loop is CASSSHLQKATNEKLFF. The CDR3 nucleotides read TGTGCCAGCAGCTCCCATCTACAAAAAGCAACTAATGAAAAACTGTTTTTT. This chain uses TRBV11-3 with TRBJ1-4; D is unclear. Germline assignment: CDR1 SGHNT and CDR2 YENEEA. V was shortened by 4 bases and J by 0 bases, with 15 bases between the two germline ends. The CDR3 consists of 17 residues.

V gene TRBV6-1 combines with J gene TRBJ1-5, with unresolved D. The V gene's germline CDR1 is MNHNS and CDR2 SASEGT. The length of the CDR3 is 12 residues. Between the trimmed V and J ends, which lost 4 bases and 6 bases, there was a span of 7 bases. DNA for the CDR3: TGTGCCAGCAGTGGGATGTTTCAGCCCCAGCATTTT. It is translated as CASSGMFQPQHF.

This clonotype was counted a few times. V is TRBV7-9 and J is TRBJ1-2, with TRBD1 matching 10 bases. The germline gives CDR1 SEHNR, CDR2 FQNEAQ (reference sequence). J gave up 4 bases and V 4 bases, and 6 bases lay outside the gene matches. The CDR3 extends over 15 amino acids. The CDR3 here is CASSWGTGVSYGYTF. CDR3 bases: TGTGCCAGCAGCTGGGGGACAGGGGTGAGCTATGGCTACACCTTC. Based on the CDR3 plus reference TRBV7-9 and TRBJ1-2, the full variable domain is DTGVSQNPRHKITKRGQNVTFRCDPISEHNRLYWYRQTLGQGPEFLTYFQNEAQLEKSRLLSDRFSAERPKGSFSTLEIQRTEQGDSAMYLCASSWGTGVSYGYTFGSGTRLTVV.

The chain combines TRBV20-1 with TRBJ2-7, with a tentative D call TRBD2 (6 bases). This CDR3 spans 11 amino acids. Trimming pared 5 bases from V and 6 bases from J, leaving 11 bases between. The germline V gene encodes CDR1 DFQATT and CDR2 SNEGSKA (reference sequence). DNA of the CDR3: TGCAGTGCTCCAGGAGGGGTCGAGCAGTACTTC. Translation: CSAPGGVEQYF.

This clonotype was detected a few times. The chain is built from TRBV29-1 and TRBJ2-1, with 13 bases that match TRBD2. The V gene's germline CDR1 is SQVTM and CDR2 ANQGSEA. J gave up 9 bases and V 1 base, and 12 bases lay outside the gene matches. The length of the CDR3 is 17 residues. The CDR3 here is CSVEAGRTSGRWGEQFF. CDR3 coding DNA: TGCAGCGTTGAAGCTGGACGGACTAGCGGGAGATGGGGTGAGCAGTTCTTC.